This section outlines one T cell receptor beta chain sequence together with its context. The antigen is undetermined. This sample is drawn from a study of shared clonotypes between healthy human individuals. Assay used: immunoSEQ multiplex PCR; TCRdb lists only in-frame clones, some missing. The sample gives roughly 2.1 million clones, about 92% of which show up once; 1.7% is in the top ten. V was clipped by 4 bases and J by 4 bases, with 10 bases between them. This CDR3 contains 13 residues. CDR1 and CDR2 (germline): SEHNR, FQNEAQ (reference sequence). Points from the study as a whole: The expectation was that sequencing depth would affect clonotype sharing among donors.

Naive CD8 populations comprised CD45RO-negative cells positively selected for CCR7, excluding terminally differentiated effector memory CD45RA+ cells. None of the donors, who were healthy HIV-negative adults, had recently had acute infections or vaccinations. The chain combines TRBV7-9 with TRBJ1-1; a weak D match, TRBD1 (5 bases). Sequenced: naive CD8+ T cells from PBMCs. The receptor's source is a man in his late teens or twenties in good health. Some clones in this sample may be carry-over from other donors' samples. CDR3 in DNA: TGTGCCAGCAGCTATCAGGGAATCACTGAAGCTTTCTTT. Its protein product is CASSYQGITEAFF.